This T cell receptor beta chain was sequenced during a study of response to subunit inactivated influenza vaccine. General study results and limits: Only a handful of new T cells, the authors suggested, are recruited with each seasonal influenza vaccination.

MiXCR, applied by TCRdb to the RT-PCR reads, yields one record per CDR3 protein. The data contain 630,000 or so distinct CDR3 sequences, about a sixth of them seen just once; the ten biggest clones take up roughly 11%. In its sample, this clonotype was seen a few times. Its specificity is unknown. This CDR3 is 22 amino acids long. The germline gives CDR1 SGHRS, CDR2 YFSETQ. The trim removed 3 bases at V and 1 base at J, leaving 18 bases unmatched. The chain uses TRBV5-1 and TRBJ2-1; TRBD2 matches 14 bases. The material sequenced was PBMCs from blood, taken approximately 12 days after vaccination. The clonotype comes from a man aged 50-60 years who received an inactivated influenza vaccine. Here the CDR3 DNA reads TGCGCCAGCAGCTCCCAGTTGACTAGCGGGAGGGCCTCACTCCTATCCTACAATGAGCAGTTCTTC. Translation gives CASSSQLTSGRASLLSYNEQFF.